These 22 T cell receptor beta chains were all obtained from the same sample, sequenced in a study of blood T cell repertoires in COVID-19. The assay was immunoSEQ multiplex PCR, and TCRdb's table has in-frame clones only and misses some. The profile shows 350,000 or so clones, roughly 87% of them singletons. Sequenced: PBMCs or T cells enriched from blood (not recorded which). These receptors were taken from a woman aged 25 to 39 who had recovered from COVID-19.

V is TRBV5-4 and J is TRBJ2-2, with a possible D match to TRBD1 (6 bases). Trimming took 1 base from V and 0 from J, leaving 10 bases between them. Germline values: CDR1 SGHNT, CDR2 YYREEE (reference sequence). CDR3 length: 16 amino acids. The CDR3 DNA is TGTGCCAGCAGCTTGTGGGGGCAGACGAACACCGGGGAGCTGTTTTTT. This codes for CASSLWGQTNTGELFF.

Details on this clone: This same CDR3 is encoded by further DNA sequences in the sample. V usage is TRBV29-1 and J usage is TRBJ1-1, with D possibly being TRBD1 (5 bases). Trimming left V 3 bases short and J 0 bases short, with 8 bases between. CDR1 is SQVTM, CDR2 ANQGSEA, per germline. The CDR3 is 13 residues long. Here the CDR3 reads CSVEGLMNTEAFF. The CDR3 nucleotides read TGCAGCGTTGAGGGACTCATGAACACTGAAGCTTTCTTT.

Only one count was recorded for this clone. V is TRBV3-1 (or the pseudogene TRBV3-2) and J is TRBJ2-1, with D maybe TRBD1 (6 bases). CDR1 is LGHDT and CDR2 is YNNKEL in the germline V gene (reference sequence). The CDR3 contains 16 residues. V was pared by 0 bases and J by 4 bases, with 13 bases between. CDR3 nucleotide sequence: TGTGCCAGCAGCCAAGATCTTTCGGACAGTTACAATGAGCAGTTCTTC. Its translation: CASSQDLSDSYNEQFF.

This chain connects TRBV7-2 to TRBJ2-3, with TRBD2 matching 7 bases. This CDR3 contains 16 residues. V trimming: 5 bases; J trimming: 1 base; junction bases outside the gene matches: 9. Germline lookup yields CDR1 SGHTA and CDR2 FQGNSA. CDR3 in DNA: TGTGCCAGCAGCCTTCAGCGGGGTAGTGGCACAGATACGCAGTATTTT. Amino acid sequence: CASSLQRGSGTDTQYF.

This chain joins TRBV2 and TRBJ2-1; 9 bases map to TRBD2. CDR1 and CDR2 from the germline V gene are SNHLY and FYNNEI. Trimming removed 5 bases from V and 5 bases from J; junction bases left unmatched: 13. The CDR3 loop spans 17 amino acids. As DNA, the CDR3 is TGTGCCAGCAGTTTACCCCGACTAGCGGAGCCCAACAATGAGCAGTTCTTC. Protein sequence: CASSLPRLAEPNNEQFF.

The rearrangement links TRBV20-1 to TRBJ1-4; D call uncertain. Trimming took off 4 bases at V and 5 bases at J, with 5 bases between the two ends. CDR1 is DFQATT, CDR2 SNEGSKA, per germline (reference sequence). The CDR3 runs to 11 residues. CDR3 sequence: CSATGNEKLFF. As DNA, the CDR3 is TGCAGTGCTACCGGGAATGAAAAACTGTTTTTT.

The rearrangement links TRBV3-1 (or the pseudogene TRBV3-2) to TRBJ1-1, with D possibly being TRBD1 (5 bases). Germline values: CDR1 LGHDT, CDR2 YNNKEL (reference sequence). The V and J ends lost 4 bases and 4 bases respectively, with 13 bases between them. There are 14 residues in the CDR3. The CDR3 sequence: CASSPLRQGTEAFF. Here the CDR3 DNA reads TGTGCCAGCAGCCCCCTAAGGCAGGGCACTGAAGCTTTCTTT.

The chain recombines TRBV3-1 (or the pseudogene TRBV3-2) with TRBJ2-1, with 11 bases aligning to TRBD2. The CDR3 is 15 residues long. Germline assignment: CDR1 LGHDT and CDR2 YNNKEL (reference sequence). Trimming removed 1 base from V and 8 bases from J; junction bases left unmatched: 4. CDR3 nucleotides: TGTGCCAGCAGCCAAGTAGCGGGGGGGCCTCATGAGCAGTTCTTC. Encoded protein: CASSQVAGGPHEQFF.

This sequence joins TRBV3-1 (or the pseudogene TRBV3-2) and TRBJ2-7; perhaps TRBD2 as D (5 bases). CDR1 is LGHDT, CDR2 YNNKEL, per germline (reference sequence). The CDR3 is 18 residues long. Trimming shortened V by 1 base and J by 0 bases, and 19 bases separated the two germline ends. CDR3 nucleotide sequence: TGTGCCAGCAGCCAAGGGAATTCGCGCGGGCCCAGCTCCTACGAGCAGTACTTC. Protein: CASSQGNSRGPSSYEQYF.

The chain joins TRBV7-6 to TRBJ1-2, with 7 bases aligning to TRBD1. The CDR3 has 13 amino acids. Germline V CDR1 and CDR2: SGHVS, FNYEAQ. Losses at the gene ends were 4 bases for V and 7 bases for J; bases not matched to a gene: 6. The CDR3 DNA sequence: TGTGCCAGCAGCTCACAGGGGTTACTTGGCTACACCTTC. The encoded protein is CASSSQGLLGYTF.

The chain carries TRBV21-1 and TRBJ1-1. TRBV21-1 is given as a pseudogene. This CDR3 spans 15 amino acids. CDR3 protein: CASSMGDRQNTEAFF. In DNA form, the CDR3 reads TGTGCCAGCAGCATGGGAGATCGGCAAAACACTGAAGCTTTCTTT.

V and J are TRBV7-8 and TRBJ2-1; 10 bases fit TRBD2. Per germline, CDR1 SGHVS and CDR2 FQNEAQ. V lost 5 bases to trimming and J lost 4 bases; unmatched junction nucleotides: 17. This CDR3 is 19 amino acids long. The CDR3 coding sequence is TGTGCCAGCAGCGTACGCCGACCCTTAGCGGGGGGCCGATACAATGAGCAGTTCTTC. Protein product: CASSVRRPLAGGRYNEQFF.

This clone has only one observation. The rearrangement uses TRBV25-1 and TRBJ1-4; TRBD1 matches at 9 bases. V was clipped by 6 bases and J by 8 bases; unmatched bases: 16. The CDR3 is 17 residues long. Germline V lookup: CDR1 MGHDK, CDR2 SYGVNS. The CDR3 region is CASRETGGTGFSEKLFF. Here the CDR3 DNA reads TGTGCCAGCAGGGAGACCGGCGGGACAGGGTTTTCAGAAAAACTGTTTTTT.

The rearrangement joins TRBV6-5 to TRBJ1-2, with 9 bases matching TRBD1. CDR3 size: 13 residues. Per the germline V gene, CDR1 is MNHEY and CDR2 is SVGAGI. J gave up 5 bases and V 4 bases, and 2 bases lay outside the gene matches. The CDR3 nucleotides are TGTGCCAGCAGTTTGGACAGGGGTTATGGCTACACCTTC. It encodes CASSLDRGYGYTF.

The V and J genes are TRBV3-1 (or the pseudogene TRBV3-2) and TRBJ1-3, with a tentative D call TRBD1 (6 bases). The germline gives CDR1 LGHDT, CDR2 YNNKEL (reference sequence). The CDR3 is made up of 15 amino acids. The V gene lost 4 bases and the J gene lost 0 bases, with 10 bases spanning the gap. CDR3 region: CASSPTGGSGNTIYF. The DNA for the CDR3 is TGTGCCAGCAGCCCGACAGGCGGCTCTGGAAACACCATATATTTT.

The rearrangement joins TRBV6-1 to TRBJ1-3; 8 nucleotides align to TRBD1. Germline CDR1 is MNHNS and CDR2 is SASEGT. V lost 4 bases to trimming and J lost 0 bases; unmatched junction nucleotides: 8. The CDR3 sequence is 17 residues long. CDR3 sequence reads: CASSVNRGSSSGNTIYF. CDR3 DNA sequence: TGTGCCAGCAGTGTTAACAGGGGGAGTAGCTCTGGAAACACCATATATTTT.

The genes are TRBV11-3 and TRBJ1-3; 9 positions match TRBD1. The CDR3 consists of 17 residues. The junction had 11 bases not matched to a gene; V was cut back by 5 bases and J by 3 bases. Germline V gene sequence: CDR1 SGHNT, CDR2 YENEEA. The CDR3 protein is CASSPLPGTGCGNTIYF. The CDR3 DNA reads as TGTGCCAGCAGCCCCCTCCCCGGGACAGGGTGTGGAAACACCATATATTTT.

Points on this clone: Other DNA variants within this sample encode the same CDR3. The chain links TRBV27 to TRBJ2-5, with D unclear. Trimming cost V 3 bases and J 4 bases, with 6 bases left between them. The CDR3 spans 12 residues. Germline-derived CDR1 and CDR2 are MNHEY and SMNVEV (reference sequence). The CDR3 is CASSFSGETQYF. The CDR3 DNA follows: TGTGCCAGCAGTTTTTCCGGAGAGACCCAGTACTTC.

V and J are TRBV6-5 and TRBJ2-7; D perhaps matches TRBD1 (6 bases). The germline gives CDR1 MNHEY, CDR2 SVGAGI. The CDR3 has 16 amino acids. Deletions cut 0 bases from V and 2 bases from J, with 14 bases between. The CDR3 reads CASSYSFGTQTYEQYF. CDR3 sequence (DNA): TGTGCCAGCAGTTACTCTTTTGGGACACAAACCTACGAGCAGTACTTC.

This CDR3 is CASSRDRGGPNYGYTF. The CDR3 region has the DNA TGTGCCAGCTCAAGGGATCGAGGGGGACCCAACTATGGCTACACCTTC. The chain is built from TRBV18 and TRBJ1-2; D is perhaps TRBD1 (6 bases). The germline V gene has CDR1 KGHSH and CDR2 LQKENI. This CDR3 comprises 16 residues. The germline V and J ends were trimmed by 5 bases and 2 bases, with 18 bases remaining between them.

This chain connects TRBV27 to TRBJ1-4; 7 bases match TRBD1. CDR1 and CDR2 from the germline V gene are MNHEY and SMNVEV (reference sequence). The V segment lost 5 bases and the J segment 8 bases; nucleotides outside the gene matches: 14. The CDR3 consists of 16 residues. The CDR3 loop is CASSANRGISKEKLFF. The CDR3 DNA reads as TGTGCCAGCAGTGCCAACAGGGGAATTAGCAAGGAAAAACTGTTTTTT.

The V and J genes are TRBV30 and TRBJ1-2; possibly TRBD1 for D (6 bases). The germline V gene has CDR1 GTSNPN and CDR2 SVGIG (reference sequence). CDR3 length: 14 residues. The V gene lost 1 base and the J gene lost 3 bases, with 12 bases spanning the gap. CDR3 bases: TGTGCCTGGAGTGGAATGACAGGACACTATGGCTACACCTTC. Residues: CAWSGMTGHYGYTF.